This TCR beta chain stems from a study of a mutant IDH1 vaccine in newly diagnosed glioma. Concerning this clone: What it binds is unknown.

Time point here: week 35, safety follow-up. Every vaccine dose comprised 300 ug of mutant IDH1 20-mer peptide plus topical imiquimod. The germline CDR1 and CDR2 sequences are MNHNS and SASEGT. This CDR3 region has 13 residues. V dropped 6 bases and J dropped 7 bases, with 13 bases sitting between them. Clones were sequenced by immunoSEQ multiplex PCR, and TCRdb holds only the in-frame ones, with some missing. The data contain about 60,000 clones, under 90% of them singletons. This receptor was taken from a man younger than 45 with glioma. The sequenced sample was PBMCs, obtained from a glioma patient whose treatment included an IDH1 peptide vaccine. The chain is built from TRBV6-1 and TRBJ2-1, with D tentatively TRBD2 (6 bases). The CDR3 DNA reads as TGTGCCAGCAGAGTGGGGACTGGAAATGAGCAGTTCTTC. It is translated as CASRVGTGNEQFF.